This T cell receptor beta chain was recovered during a study of shared clonotypes between healthy human individuals. Without sorting, samples used tens of millions of PBMCs for genomic DNA. Clones were read by immunoSEQ multiplex PCR, and TCRdb kept only the in-frame ones, dropping some. The sample comprises about half a million clones, 81% of which are singletons, and roughly 13% rests with the top ten. The CDR3 is made up of 13 amino acids. V lost 4 bases, J lost 4 bases, and 14 bases lay in between. The V gene's germline CDR1 is GTSNPN and CDR2 SVGIG (reference sequence). The chain couples TRBV30 to TRBJ2-7, with D possibly TRBD1 on 5 matching bases. The source material was PBMCs. The TCR was taken from a woman between 40 and 50 years old in good health. Some clones in this sample may be carry-over from other donors' samples. This chain's CDR3 is CAWINIRVYEQYF. The DNA of the CDR3 is TGTGCCTGGATCAACATCAGGGTTTACGAGCAGTACTTC.